This T cell receptor beta chain is from a study of cytomegalovirus exposure and HLA in healthy donors. A single count supports this clone. Its antigen is still unknown. General study findings and limits: Some TCR beta chains (164 of them) were listed as cytomegalovirus-associated.

All donors participated as healthy donors of bone marrow. V lost 6 bases and J lost 7, with 11 bases in between. The CDR3 has 11 amino acids. Germline values: CDR1 DFQATT, CDR2 SNEGSKA (reference sequence). The PCR used 60 Vbeta and 13 Jbeta primers. Methods used by the authors: A later analysis counted approximately 88 million unique TCR beta chains, around 11 million shared. The data were produced by immunoSEQ multiplex PCR, yet TCRdb's version contains in-frame clones alone and is incomplete. V and J calls and clone size come straight from that table; D and trimming were deduced from the DNA. Among some 250,000 clones listed, 82% were seen once.

The sequence was collected from a woman aged 40 to 50 in good health and CMV-seropositive. The rearrangement links TRBV20-1 to TRBJ2-3; no reliable D call. The sequencing input was PBMCs. CDR3 in amino acids: CSATSRNTQYF. The CDR3 DNA sequence: TGCAGTGCGACCTCCAGGAATACGCAGTATTTT.